One TCR beta chain is described in this entry. In the study's own analysis: Reference gene primer amplification gave estimated nucleated cell counts. Clones were read by immunoSEQ multiplex PCR, and TCRdb kept only the in-frame ones, dropping some. The V and J calls and the clone size are those of that table, but D and trimming were determined from the DNA. The sample holds roughly 120,000 clones, 80% seen once. The data are from a study of blood T cell repertoires in COVID-19. Study-level background: Italy, Spain and the United States were the sources of the convalescent and acute COVID-19 samples. T cells, B-cell-depleted T cells, or PBMCs provided the cDNA or gDNA that served as material.

The TCR sequence derives from a human donor in a cohort sampled during active or convalescent COVID-19. The sequenced material came from peripheral blood.

The CDR3 region has the DNA TGTGCCAGCAGTCTCGGGTCACTAGCCGACACCGGGGAGCTGTTTTTT. Its translation: CASSLGSLADTGELFF. V gene TRBV6-4 combines with J gene TRBJ2-2, with D possibly being TRBD2 (6 bases). The CDR3 contains 16 residues. Germline assignment: CDR1 MRHNA and CDR2 SNTAGT. The V end was cut by 5 bases, the J end by 3 bases, with 16 bases between.